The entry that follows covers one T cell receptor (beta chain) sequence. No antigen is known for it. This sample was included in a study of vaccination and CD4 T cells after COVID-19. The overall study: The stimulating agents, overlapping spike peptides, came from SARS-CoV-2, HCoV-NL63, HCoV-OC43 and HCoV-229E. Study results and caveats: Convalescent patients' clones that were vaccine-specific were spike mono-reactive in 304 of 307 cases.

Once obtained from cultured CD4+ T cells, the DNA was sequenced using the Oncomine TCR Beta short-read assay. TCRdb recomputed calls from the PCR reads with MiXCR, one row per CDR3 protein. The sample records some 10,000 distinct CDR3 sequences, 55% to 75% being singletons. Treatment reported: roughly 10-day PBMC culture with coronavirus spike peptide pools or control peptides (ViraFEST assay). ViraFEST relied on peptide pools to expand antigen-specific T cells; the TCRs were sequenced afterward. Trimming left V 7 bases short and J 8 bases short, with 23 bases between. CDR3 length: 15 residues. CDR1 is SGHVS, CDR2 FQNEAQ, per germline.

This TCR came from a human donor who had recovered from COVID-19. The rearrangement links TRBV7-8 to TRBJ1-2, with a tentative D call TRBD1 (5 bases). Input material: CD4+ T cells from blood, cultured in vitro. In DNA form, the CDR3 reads TGTGCCAGCACCTCCCACCTTGGGGCGGGATCCGGCTACACCTTC. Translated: CASTSHLGAGSGYTF.